The T cell receptor beta chain described here comes from a study of identical twins. Study conclusions and caveats: In cord blood, abundant beta clonotypes had fewer insertions; memory showed no trend. Twin pairs' shared out-of-frame alpha sequences were enriched in low generation probability. Out-of-frame TCR alpha sharing observed in monozygotic twins exceeded model estimates.

In TCRdb, the 5' RACE reads were re-called with MiXCR into one record per CDR3 protein. The repertoire holds 450,000 to 650,000 distinct CDR3 sequences, with about 16% as singletons. This clonotype was found a few times. As yet, its antigen is unknown. The sample was also linked to a second study, of yellow fever vaccine responses in identical twins.

The TCR sequence derives from a woman aged 18-29 years in good health. Sequencing input: CD4+ T cells sorted from blood.

The CDR3 nucleotides read TGTGCCAGCTCAGCGAAAAACATTCAGTACTTC. Protein product: CASSAKNIQYF. This chain connects TRBV18 to TRBJ2-4, with D hard to call. The CDR3 is made up of 11 amino acids. Trimming took 5 bases from V and 4 from J, leaving 3 bases between them. Per the germline V gene, CDR1 is KGHSH and CDR2 is LQKENI.